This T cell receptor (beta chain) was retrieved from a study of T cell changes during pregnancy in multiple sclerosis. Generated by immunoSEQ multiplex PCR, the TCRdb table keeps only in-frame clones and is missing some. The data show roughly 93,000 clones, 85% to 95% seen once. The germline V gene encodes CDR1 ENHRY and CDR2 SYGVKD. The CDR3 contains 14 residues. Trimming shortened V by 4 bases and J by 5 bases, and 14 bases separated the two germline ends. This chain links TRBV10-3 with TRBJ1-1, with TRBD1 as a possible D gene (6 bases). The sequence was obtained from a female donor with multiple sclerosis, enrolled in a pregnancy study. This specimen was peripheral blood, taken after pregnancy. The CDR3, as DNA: TGTGCCATCAGTGGAGGGGGTCGAGTAACTGAAGCTTTCTTT. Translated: CAISGGGRVTEAFF.